Following are 7 T cell receptor beta chains from one sample sequenced in a study of T cells in women clearing cervical HPV infection. Clones were read by immunoSEQ multiplex PCR, and TCRdb kept only the in-frame ones, dropping some. The sample shows around 30,000 clones, and 2.5% to 3% sits with its ten largest clones. Sequencing used blood buffy coat. These receptors all stem from a woman between 18 and 75 years old with a cervical HPV16 infection that either progressed to CIN3+ or cleared (not recorded which).

Concerning this clone: The observed sequence ends 3 residues before the CDR3 terminus, with the missing tail filled in from the germline J gene. V gene TRBV19 combines with J gene TRBJ2-1, with 7 bases aligning to TRBD1. Germline CDR1 and CDR2: LNHDA and SQIVND (reference sequence). V was pared by 0 bases and J by 1 base, with 6 bases of the junction left unmatched. CDR3 size: 17 residues. This CDR3 is CASSIDLATGSYNEQFF. The part of the CDR3 DNA that was read is TGTGCCAGTAGTATAGATCTGGCGACAGGGTCCTACAATGAG.

A remark on this clone: With the read ending 3 residues before the CDR3 end, the germline J gene is used to fill in that end. This sequence joins TRBV5-5 and TRBJ2-6; D is ambiguous. Germline V gene sequence: CDR1 SGHKS, CDR2 YYEKEE (reference sequence). Trimming shortened V by 2 bases and J by 4 bases, and 7 bases separated the two germline ends. The CDR3 is 14 amino acids. CDR3 loop: CASSLGSGANVLTF. The covered CDR3 bases are TGTGCCAGCAGCTTAGGCTCCGGGGCCAACGTC.

Comments on this clone: The observed sequence ends 3 residues before the CDR3 terminus, with the missing tail filled in from the germline J gene. The chain has TRBV2 and TRBJ2-2; 7 bases line up with TRBD2. The CDR3 length is 15 residues. The V segment lost 4 bases and the J segment 5 bases; nucleotides outside the gene matches: 7. Germline V gene lookup returns CDR1 SNHLY and CDR2 FYNNEI. The CDR3 bases that were read are TGTGCCAGCAGTGTTAGGACTAGTGTTACCGGGGAG. Translated: CASSVRTSVTGE. The whole CDR3 protein is CASSVRTSVTGELFF.

Concerning this clone itself: One junction end disagrees with the germline gene, perhaps due to a read error. The read finishes 3 residues shy of the CDR3 end, and the germline J gene is used to complete it. This chain uses TRBV12-5 with TRBJ1-6, with 7 positions matching TRBD1. The CDR3 runs 15 residues. Germline CDR1 is LGHNT and CDR2 is FRNRAP. The CDR3 reads CVSGFSDRADSPLHF. The part of the CDR3 DNA that was read is TGTGTTAGTGGATTCAGCGACAGGGCAGATTCACCC.

Of note for this clone: The missing CDR3 end, 3 residues past where the read stops, is filled in from the germline J gene. The chain carries TRBV12-3 or TRBV12-4 and TRBJ2-2, with 9 bases matching TRBD1. With 7 bases clipped from V and 5 bases from J, the junction kept 8 bases outside the gene matches. The CDR3 has 15 amino acids. The CDR3 protein is CASIPQGAGTGELFF. The DNA read from the CDR3 is TGTGCCAGCATCCCACAGGGGGCGGGAACCGGGGAG.

According to its frequency, this clone is medium-sized (0.01 to 0.1%). The CDR3 end lies 3 residues beyond the end of the read and is filled in from the germline J gene. The chain couples TRBV6-2 or TRBV6-3 to TRBJ2-3; a possible D gene is TRBD2 (5 bases). V shed 3 bases and J shed 6 bases, with 16 bases lying between them. Germline loops: CDR1 MNHEY, CDR2 SVGEGT. The CDR3 totals 15 residues. The CDR3 sequence: CASSYRRGDKDTQYF. Incomplete CDR3 DNA: TGTGCCAGCAGTTATAGACGGGGAGATAAGGATACG.

Points on this clone: With the read ending 3 residues before the CDR3 end, the germline J gene is used to fill in that end. The chain couples TRBV7-6 to TRBJ2-7; D might be TRBD1 (5 bases). Germline assignment: CDR1 SGHVS and CDR2 FNYEAQ. The CDR3 consists of 14 residues. The V end lost 1 base, the J end lost 2 bases, and 9 bases lay between the germline ends. The part of the CDR3 DNA that was read is TGTGCCAGCAGCTTAGATACAGGCCCCTACGAG. It encodes CASSLDTGPYE. The complete CDR3 protein is CASSLDTGPYEQYF.